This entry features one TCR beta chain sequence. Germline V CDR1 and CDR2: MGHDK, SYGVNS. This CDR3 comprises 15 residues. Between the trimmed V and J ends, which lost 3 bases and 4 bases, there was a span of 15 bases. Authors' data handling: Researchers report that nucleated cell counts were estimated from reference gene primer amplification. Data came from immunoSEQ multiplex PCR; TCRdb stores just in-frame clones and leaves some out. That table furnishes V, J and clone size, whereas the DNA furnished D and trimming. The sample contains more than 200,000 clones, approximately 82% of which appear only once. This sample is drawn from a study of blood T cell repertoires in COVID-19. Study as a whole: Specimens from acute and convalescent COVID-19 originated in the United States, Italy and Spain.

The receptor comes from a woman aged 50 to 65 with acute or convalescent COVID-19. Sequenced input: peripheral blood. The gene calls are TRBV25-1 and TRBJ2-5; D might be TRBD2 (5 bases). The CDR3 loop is CASSDDTRLLETQYF. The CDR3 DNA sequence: TGTGCCAGCAGTGACGATACTAGATTACTAGAGACCCAGTACTTC.